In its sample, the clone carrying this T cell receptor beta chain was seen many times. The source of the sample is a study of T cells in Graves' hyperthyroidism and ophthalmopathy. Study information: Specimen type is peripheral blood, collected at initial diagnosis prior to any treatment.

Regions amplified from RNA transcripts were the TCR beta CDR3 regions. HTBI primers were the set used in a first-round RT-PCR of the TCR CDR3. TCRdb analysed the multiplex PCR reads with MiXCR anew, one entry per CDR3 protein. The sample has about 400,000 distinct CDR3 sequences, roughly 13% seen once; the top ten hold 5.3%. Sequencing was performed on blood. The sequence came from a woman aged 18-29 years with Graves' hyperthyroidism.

CDR3 nucleotide sequence: TGTGCCAGCAGTTTCGGGACTAGCGGGGCCAATGAGCAGTTCTTC. Its protein is CASSFGTSGANEQFF. The chain links TRBV27 to TRBJ2-1, with TRBD2 identical over 13 bases. V dropped 3 bases and J dropped 6; count of bases not matched to a gene: 2. The CDR3 loop spans 15 amino acids. In germline, CDR1 is MNHEY, CDR2 SMNVEV (reference sequence).